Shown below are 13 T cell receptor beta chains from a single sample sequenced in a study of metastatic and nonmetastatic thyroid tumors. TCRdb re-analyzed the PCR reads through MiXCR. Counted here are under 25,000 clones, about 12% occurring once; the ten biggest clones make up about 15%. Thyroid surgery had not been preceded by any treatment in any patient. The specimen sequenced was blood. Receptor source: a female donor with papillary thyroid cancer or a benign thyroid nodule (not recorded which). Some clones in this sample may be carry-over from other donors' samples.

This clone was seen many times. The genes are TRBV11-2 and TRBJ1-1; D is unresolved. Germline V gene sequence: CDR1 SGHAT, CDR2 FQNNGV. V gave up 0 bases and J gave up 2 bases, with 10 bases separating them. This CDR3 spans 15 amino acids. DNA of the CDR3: TGTGCCAGCAGCTTAGATCTTATTTTAAACACTGAAGCTTTCTTT. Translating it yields CASSLDLILNTEAFF.

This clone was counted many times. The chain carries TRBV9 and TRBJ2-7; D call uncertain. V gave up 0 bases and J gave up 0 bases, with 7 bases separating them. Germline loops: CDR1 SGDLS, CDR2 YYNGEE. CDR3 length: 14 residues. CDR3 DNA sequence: TGTGCCAGCAGCGTAGATCCGGTCTCCTACGAGCAGTACTTC. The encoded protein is CASSVDPVSYEQYF. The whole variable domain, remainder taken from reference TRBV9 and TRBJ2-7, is DSGVTQTPKHLITATGQRVTLRCSPRSGDLSVYWYQQSLDQGLQFLIQYYNGEERAKGNILERFSAQQFPDLHSELNLSSLELGDSALYFCASSVDPVSYEQYFGPGTRLTVT.

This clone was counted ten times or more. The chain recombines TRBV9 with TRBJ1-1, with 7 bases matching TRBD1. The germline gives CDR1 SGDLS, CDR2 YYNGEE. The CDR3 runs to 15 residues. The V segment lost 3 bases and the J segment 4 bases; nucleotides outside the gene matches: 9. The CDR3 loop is CASSAEGQRVTEAFF. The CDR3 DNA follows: TGTGCCAGCAGCGCCGAGGGACAGCGGGTCACTGAAGCTTTCTTT.

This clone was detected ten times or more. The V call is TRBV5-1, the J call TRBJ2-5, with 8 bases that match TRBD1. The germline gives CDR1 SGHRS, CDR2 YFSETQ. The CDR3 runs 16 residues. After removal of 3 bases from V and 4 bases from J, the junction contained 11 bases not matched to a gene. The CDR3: CASSSASVQGGETQYF. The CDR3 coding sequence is TGCGCCAGCAGCTCGGCGTCCGTACAGGGGGGAGAGACCCAGTACTTC.

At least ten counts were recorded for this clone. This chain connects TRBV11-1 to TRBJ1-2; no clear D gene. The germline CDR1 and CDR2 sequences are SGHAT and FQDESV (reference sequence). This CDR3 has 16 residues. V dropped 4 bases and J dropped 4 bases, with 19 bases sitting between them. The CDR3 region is CASSWRETYWVYGYTF. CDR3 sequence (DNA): TGTGCCAGCAGCTGGAGAGAAACGTACTGGGTCTATGGCTACACCTTC.

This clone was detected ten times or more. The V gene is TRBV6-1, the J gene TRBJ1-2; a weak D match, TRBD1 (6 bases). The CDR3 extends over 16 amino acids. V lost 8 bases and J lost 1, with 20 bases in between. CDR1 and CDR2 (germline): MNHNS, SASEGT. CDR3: CASFPSWGANNYGYTF. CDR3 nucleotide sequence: TGTGCCAGCTTCCCAAGTTGGGGGGCTAATAACTATGGCTACACCTTC.

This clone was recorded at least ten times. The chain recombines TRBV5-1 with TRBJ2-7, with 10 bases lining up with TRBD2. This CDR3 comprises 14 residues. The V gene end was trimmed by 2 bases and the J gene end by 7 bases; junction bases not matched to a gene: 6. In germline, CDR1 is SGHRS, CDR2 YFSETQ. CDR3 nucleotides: TGCGCCAGCAGCTTTGTAGCGGGAGGTGGTGAGCAGTACTTC. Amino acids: CASSFVAGGGEQYF.

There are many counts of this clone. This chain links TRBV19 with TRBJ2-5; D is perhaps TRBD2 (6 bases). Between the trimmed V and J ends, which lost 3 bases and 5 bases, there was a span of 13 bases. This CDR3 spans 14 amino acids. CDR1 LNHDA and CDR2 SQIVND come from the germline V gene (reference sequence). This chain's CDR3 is CASSIGGAWETQYF. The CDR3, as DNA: TGTGCCAGTAGTATTGGAGGGGCATGGGAGACCCAGTACTTC.

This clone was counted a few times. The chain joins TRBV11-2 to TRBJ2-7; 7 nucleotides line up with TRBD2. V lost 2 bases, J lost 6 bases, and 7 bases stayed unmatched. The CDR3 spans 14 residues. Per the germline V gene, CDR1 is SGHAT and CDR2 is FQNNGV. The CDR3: CASSLTDSGGEQYF. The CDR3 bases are TGTGCCAGCAGCTTAACCGACTCGGGGGGCGAGCAGTACTTC.

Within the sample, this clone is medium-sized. CDR3 sequence: CASSPKFFGSVSYNEQFF. In DNA, the CDR3 is TGTGCCAGCAGCCCAAAATTCTTCGGCAGCGTCTCCTACAATGAGCAGTTCTTC. The rearrangement joins TRBV6-5 to TRBJ2-1; D gene unclear. V lost 6 bases and J 0 bases, leaving 21 bases between the germline ends. The CDR3 spans 18 residues. CDR1 is MNHEY and CDR2 is SVGAGI in the germline V gene.

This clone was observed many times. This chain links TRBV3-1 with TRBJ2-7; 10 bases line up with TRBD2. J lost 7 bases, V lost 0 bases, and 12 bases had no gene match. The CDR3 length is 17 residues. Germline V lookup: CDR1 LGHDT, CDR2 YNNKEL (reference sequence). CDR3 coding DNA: TGTGCCAGCAGCCAAGAGGTCTCTAGCGGGGGCCTCGGGGAGCAGTACTTC. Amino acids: CASSQEVSSGGLGEQYF.

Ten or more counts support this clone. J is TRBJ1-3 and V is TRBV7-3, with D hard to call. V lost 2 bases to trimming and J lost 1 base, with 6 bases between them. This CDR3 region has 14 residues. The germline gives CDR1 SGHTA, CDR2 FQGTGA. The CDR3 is CASSLHPSGNTIYF. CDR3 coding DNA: TGTGCCAGCAGCTTACACCCTTCTGGAAACACCATATATTTT.

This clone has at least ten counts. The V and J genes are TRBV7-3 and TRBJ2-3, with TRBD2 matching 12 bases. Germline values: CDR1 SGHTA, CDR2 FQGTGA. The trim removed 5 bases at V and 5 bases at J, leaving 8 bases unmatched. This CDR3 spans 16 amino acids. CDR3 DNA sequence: TGTGCCAGCAGCGCAACGACTAGCGGGAGTGGAGATACGCAGTATTTT. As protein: CASSATTSGSGDTQYF.